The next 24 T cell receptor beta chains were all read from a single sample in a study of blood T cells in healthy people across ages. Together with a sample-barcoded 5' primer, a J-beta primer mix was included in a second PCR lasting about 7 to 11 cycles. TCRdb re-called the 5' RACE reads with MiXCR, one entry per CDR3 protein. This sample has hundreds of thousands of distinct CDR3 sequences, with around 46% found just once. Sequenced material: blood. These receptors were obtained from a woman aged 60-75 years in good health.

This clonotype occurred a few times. CDR3 sequence (DNA): TGCAGTGCCCCGCCGGGGCGCACAGATACGCAGTATTTT. Translation: CSAPPGRTDTQYF. V gene TRBV20-1 combines with J gene TRBJ2-3, with D perhaps being TRBD1 or TRBD2 (5 bases each). Trimming removed 6 bases from V and 1 base from J, with 11 bases in between. CDR3 size: 13 residues. Germline CDR1 and CDR2: DFQATT and SNEGSKA (reference sequence).

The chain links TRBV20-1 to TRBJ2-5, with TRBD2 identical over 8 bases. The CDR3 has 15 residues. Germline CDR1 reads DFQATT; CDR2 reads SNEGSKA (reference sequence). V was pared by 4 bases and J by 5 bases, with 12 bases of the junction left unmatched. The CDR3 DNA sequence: TGCAGTGCTACCTTTAGGCGGGAGGTGCGGGAGACCCAGTACTTC. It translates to CSATFRREVRETQYF.

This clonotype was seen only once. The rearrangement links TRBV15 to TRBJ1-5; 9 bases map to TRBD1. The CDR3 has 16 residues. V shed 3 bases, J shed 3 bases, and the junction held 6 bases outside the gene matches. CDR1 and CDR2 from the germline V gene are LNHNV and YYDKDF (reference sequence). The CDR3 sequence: CATSSRTGVNNQPQHF. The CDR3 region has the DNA TGTGCCACCAGCAGTAGGACAGGGGTGAACAATCAGCCCCAGCATTTT.

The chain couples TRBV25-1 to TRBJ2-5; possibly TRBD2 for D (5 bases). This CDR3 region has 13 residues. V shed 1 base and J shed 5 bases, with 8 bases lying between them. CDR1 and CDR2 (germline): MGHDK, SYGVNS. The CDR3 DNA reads TGTGCCAGCAGTGAATTTGGGGAGGAGACCCAGTACTTC. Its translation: CASSEFGEETQYF.

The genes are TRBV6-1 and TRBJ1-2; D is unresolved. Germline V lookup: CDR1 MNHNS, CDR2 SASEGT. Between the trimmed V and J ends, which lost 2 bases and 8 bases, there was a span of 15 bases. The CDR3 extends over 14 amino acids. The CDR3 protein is CASSELQGPGGYTF. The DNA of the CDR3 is TGTGCCAGCAGTGAACTGCAAGGGCCGGGGGGCTACACCTTC.

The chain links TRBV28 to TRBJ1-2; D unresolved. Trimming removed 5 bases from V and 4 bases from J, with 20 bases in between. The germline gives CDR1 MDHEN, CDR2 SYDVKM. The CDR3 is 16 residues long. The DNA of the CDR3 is TGTGCCAGCAGTACCTATTTAACGGACGTGAGCTATGGCTACACCTTC. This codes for CASSTYLTDVSYGYTF.

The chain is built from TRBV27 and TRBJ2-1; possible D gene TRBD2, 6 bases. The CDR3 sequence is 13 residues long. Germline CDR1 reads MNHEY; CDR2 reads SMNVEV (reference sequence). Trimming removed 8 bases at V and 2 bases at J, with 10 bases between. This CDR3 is CASGRGTYNEQFF. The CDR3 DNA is TGTGCCAGCGGTCGCGGGACCTACAATGAGCAGTTCTTC.

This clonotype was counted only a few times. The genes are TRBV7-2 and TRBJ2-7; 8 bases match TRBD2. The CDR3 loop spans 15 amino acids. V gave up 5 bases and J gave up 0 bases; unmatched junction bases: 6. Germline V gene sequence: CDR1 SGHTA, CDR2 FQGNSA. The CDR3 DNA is TGTGCCAGCAGCCTGGGCGGGGGGATCTCCTACGAGCAGTACTTC. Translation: CASSLGGGISYEQYF.

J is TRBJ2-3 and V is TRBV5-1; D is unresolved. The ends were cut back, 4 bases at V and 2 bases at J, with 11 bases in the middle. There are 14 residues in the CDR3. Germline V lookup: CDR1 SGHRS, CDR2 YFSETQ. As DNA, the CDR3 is TGCGCCAGCAGCCAAGATCGGGTCACAGATACGCAGTATTTT. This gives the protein CASSQDRVTDTQYF.

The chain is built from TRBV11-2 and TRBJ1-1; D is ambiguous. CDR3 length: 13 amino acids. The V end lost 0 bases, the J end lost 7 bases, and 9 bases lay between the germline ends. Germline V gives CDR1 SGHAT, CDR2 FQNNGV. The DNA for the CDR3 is TGTGCCAGCAGCTTAGAAGTTTCTTATGAAGCTTTCTTT. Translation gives CASSLEVSYEAFF.

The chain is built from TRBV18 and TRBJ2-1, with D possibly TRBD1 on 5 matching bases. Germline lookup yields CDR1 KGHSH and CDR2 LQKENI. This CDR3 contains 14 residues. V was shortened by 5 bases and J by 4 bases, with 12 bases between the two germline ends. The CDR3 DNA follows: TGTGCCAGCTCAAACGACAGAACTTACAATGAGCAGTTCTTC. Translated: CASSNDRTYNEQFF. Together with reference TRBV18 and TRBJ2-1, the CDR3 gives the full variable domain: NAGVMQNPRHLVRRRGQEARLRCSPMKGHSHVYWYRQLPEEGLKFMVYLQKENIIDESGMPKERFSAEFPKEGPSILRIQQVVRGDSAAYFCASSNDRTYNEQFFGPGTRLTVL.

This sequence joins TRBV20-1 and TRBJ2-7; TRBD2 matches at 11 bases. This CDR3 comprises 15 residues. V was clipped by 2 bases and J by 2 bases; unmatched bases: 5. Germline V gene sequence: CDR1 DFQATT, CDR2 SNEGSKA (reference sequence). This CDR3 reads CSARPTSGGTYEQYF. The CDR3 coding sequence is TGCAGTGCTAGACCCACTAGCGGGGGTACCTACGAGCAGTACTTC.

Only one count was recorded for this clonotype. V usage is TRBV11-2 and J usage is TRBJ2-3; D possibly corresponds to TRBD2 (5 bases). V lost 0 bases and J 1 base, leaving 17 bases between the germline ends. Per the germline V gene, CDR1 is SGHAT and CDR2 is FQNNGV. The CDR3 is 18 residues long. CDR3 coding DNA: TGTGCCAGCAGCTTAGATCGCGGAGCGGTGGTAGGCACAGATACGCAGTATTTT. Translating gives CASSLDRGAVVGTDTQYF.

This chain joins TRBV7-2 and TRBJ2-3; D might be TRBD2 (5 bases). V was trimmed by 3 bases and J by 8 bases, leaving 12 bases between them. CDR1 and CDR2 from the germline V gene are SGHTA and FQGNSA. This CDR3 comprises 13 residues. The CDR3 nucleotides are TGTGCCAGCAGCTTTAGCGCTATCGGTACGCAGTATTTT. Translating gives CASSFSAIGTQYF.

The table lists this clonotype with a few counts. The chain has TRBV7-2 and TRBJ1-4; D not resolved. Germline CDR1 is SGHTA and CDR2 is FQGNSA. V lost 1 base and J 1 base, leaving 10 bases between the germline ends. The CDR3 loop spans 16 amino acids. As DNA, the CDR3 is TGTGCCAGCAGCTTAGGGGTCGGCTTAACTAATGAAAAACTGTTTTTT. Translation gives CASSLGVGLTNEKLFF.

Here the CDR3 reads CASSLYRPGDGYTF. The CDR3 DNA follows: TGTGCCAGCAGTTTATACCGACCAGGGGATGGCTACACCTTC. The chain links TRBV12-3 or TRBV12-4 to TRBJ1-2; possibly TRBD1 for D (6 bases). Trimming cost V 2 bases and J 6 bases, with 13 bases left between them. The CDR3 sequence is 14 residues long.

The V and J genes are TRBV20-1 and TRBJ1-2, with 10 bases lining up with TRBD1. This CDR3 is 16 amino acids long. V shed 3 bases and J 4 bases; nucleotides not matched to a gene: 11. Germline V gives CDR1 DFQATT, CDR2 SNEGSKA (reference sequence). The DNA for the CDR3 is TGCAGTGCTAGGAGGGACAGGGGCCAGCCCCCCTATGGCTACACCTTC. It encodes CSARRDRGQPPYGYTF.

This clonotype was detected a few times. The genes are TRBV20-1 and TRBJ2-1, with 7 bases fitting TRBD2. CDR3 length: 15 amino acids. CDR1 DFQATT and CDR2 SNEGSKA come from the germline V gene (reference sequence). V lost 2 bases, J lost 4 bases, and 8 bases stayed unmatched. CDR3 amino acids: CSARLASGLYNEQFF. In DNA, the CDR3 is TGCAGTGCTAGATTGGCTAGCGGCCTATACAATGAGCAGTTCTTC.

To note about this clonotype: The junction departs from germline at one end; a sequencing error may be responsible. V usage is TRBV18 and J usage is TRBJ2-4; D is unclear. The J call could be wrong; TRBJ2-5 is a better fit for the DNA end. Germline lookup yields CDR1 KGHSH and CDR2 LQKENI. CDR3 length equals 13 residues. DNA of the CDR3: TGTGCCAGCTCACCGTGGAACCAGGAGACCCAGTACTTC. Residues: CASSPWNQETQYF.

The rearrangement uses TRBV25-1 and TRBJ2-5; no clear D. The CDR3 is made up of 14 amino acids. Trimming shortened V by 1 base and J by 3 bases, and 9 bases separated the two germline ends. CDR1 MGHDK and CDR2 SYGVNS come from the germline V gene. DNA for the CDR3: TGTGCCAGCAGTGAATGGAAGGGCAAAGAGACCCAGTACTTC. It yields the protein CASSEWKGKETQYF.

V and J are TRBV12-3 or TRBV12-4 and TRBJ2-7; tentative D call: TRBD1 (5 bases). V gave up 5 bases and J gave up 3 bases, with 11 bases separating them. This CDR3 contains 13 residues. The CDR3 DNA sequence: TGTGCCAGCAGTGGGGCCGGCGACTACGAGCAGTACTTC. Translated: CASSGAGDYEQYF.

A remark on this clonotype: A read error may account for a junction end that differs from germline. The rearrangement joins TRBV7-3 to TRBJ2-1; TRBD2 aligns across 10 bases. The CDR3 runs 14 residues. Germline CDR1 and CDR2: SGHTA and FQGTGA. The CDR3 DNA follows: TGTGCCAGCAGCGTAACTAGCGGGGTCTTTGAGCAGTTCTTC. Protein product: CASSVTSGVFEQFF.

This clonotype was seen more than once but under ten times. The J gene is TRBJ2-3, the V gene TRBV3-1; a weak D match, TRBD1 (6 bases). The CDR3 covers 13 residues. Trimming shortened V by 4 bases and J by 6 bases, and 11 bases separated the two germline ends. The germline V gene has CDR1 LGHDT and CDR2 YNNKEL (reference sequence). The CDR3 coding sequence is TGTGCCAGCAGCCGTGGGGGCTTGGATACGCAGTATTTT. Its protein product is CASSRGGLDTQYF.

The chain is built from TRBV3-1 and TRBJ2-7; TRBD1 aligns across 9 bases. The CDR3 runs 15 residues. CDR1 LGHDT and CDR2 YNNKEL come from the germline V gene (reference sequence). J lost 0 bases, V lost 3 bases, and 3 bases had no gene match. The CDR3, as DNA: TGTGCCAGCAGCCAGGGGGGACAGGGCTCCTACGAGCAGTACTTC. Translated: CASSQGGQGSYEQYF.